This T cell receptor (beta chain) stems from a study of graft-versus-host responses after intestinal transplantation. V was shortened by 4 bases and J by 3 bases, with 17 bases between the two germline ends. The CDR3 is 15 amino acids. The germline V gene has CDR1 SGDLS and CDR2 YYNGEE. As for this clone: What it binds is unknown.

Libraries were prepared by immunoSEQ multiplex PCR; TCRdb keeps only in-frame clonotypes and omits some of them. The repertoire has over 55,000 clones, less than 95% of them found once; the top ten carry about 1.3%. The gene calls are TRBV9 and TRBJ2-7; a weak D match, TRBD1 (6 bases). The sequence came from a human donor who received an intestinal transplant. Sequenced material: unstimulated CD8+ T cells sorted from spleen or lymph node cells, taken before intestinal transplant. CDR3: CASSPGQTSLYEQYF. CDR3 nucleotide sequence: TGTGCCAGCAGCCCTGGACAGACCTCCCTCTACGAGCAGTACTTC. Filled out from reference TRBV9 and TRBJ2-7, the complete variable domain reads DSGVTQTPKHLITATGQRVTLRCSPRSGDLSVYWYQQSLDQGLQFLIQYYNGEERAKGNILERFSAQQFPDLHSELNLSSLELGDSALYFCASSPGQTSLYEQYFGPGTRLTVT.